Presented here are 6 T cell receptor beta chains from one specimen sequenced in a study of T-cell memory formation after mild COVID-19. TCRdb recomputed calls from the 5' RACE reads with MiXCR, one row per CDR3 protein. This table has fewer than 600,000 distinct CDR3 sequences, about 22% appearing once. Sequencing was carried out using PBMCs or a T cell subset sorted from them (not recorded which). The receptors originated from an adult woman who had mild COVID-19 (a few samples of this study predate the infection). Cell type and time point are not known.

This clonotype has ten or more counts. This rearrangement joins TRBV20-1 to TRBJ1-2; D is uncertain. Germline V lookup: CDR1 DFQATT, CDR2 SNEGSKA (reference sequence). The CDR3 totals 15 residues. The V end was cut by 6 bases, the J end by 7 bases, with 24 bases between. The CDR3 here is CSAPSPGPTASGYTF. In DNA form, the CDR3 reads TGCAGTGCCCCCTCCCCGGGCCCCACAGCAAGTGGCTACACCTTC.

The rearrangement links TRBV24-1 to TRBJ2-1, with D possibly matching TRBD2 (6 bases). The CDR3 has 13 residues. V gave up 4 bases and J gave up 9 bases, with 12 bases separating them. Germline CDR1 KGHDR, CDR2 SFDVKD. In nucleotides, the CDR3 is TGTGCCACCAGTGACGGGGGACGCGGTGAGCAGTTCTTC. Amino acid sequence: CATSDGGRGEQFF.

The chain uses TRBV27 and TRBJ2-3, with D hard to call. The CDR3 has 16 amino acids. V was pared by 4 bases and J by 1 base, with 15 bases between. Germline V gives CDR1 MNHEY, CDR2 SMNVEV (reference sequence). In DNA, the CDR3 is TGTGCCAGCAGTTCCTTCCCCAGACGACGCACAGATACGCAGTATTTT. Its protein is CASSSFPRRRTDTQYF.

The J gene is TRBJ1-5, the V gene TRBV3-1; possibly TRBD1 for D (6 bases). With 8 bases removed from V and 5 bases from J, the gap between germline ends came to 16 bases. Germline values: CDR1 LGHDT, CDR2 YNNKEL (reference sequence). The CDR3 is made up of 14 amino acids. The CDR3 sequence is CASSRPGVDQPQHF. The CDR3 DNA sequence: TGTGCCAGCTCCAGGCCAGGGGTCGATCAGCCCCAGCATTTT.

This clonotype showed up just a few times. Sequence at one end of the junction differs from germline and may be a read error. This chain joins TRBV7-3 and TRBJ1-2, with D possibly TRBD1 on 5 matching bases. Germline lookup yields CDR1 SGHTA and CDR2 FQGTGA. The CDR3 consists of 14 residues. DNA for the CDR3: TGCGAAAAAAGCCAGGGTGGGGCTAACTATGGCTACACCTTC. As protein: CEKSQGGANYGYTF.

This clonotype was detected a few times. In DNA, the CDR3 is TGCGCCAGCGCTCAAGGAGCCCGGAGCTACGAGCAGTACTTC. Translated: CASAQGARSYEQYF. The chain carries TRBV5-1 and TRBJ2-7; unclear D gene. Trimming shortened V by 7 bases and J by 3 bases, and 17 bases separated the two germline ends. The CDR3 spans 14 residues. From germline, CDR1 is SGHRS and CDR2 YFSETQ.